The clone carrying this T cell receptor (beta chain) has at least ten counts. What it binds is not known. The V end lost 1 base, the J end lost 8 bases, and 16 bases lay between the germline ends. The germline CDR1 and CDR2 sequences are SGHTS and YDEGEE. CDR3 length equals 15 residues. The data were obtained in a study of CD8+CD57+ T cells in acquired aplastic anemia. Background on the study: Across the sorted CD4+ and CD8+ cells, DNA amounts averaged around 3.2 ug. For CD4+ cells, healthy donors had an average of approximately 10 million reads. General observations from the study: Nearly 30 was the count of CD8+ CDR3 sequences that patients shared with controls.

CDR3 and TCR beta VDJ profiling relied on genomic DNA as the template. Using its own MiXCR run on the reads, TCRdb lists one record per CDR3 protein. The sample contains about 190,000 distinct CDR3 sequences, roughly half of which appear only once. The sample consisted of sorted CD4+, CD8+, or CD8+CD57+ T cells (not recorded which) from PBMCs. The TCR was taken from a human donor in good health, serving as a control. V is TRBV5-8 and J is TRBJ2-1, with unresolved D. CDR3 DNA sequence: TGTGCCAGCAGCTTGAGGTCTGGGGTCGGTGATGAGCAGTTCTTC. It codes for CASSLRSGVGDEQFF. Full variable domain (missing parts from reference TRBV5-8 and TRBJ2-1): EAGVTQSPTHLIKTRGQQATLRCSPISGHTSVYWYQQALGLGLQFLLWYDEGEERNRGNFPPRFSGRQFPNYSSELNVNALELEDSALYLCASSLRSGVGDEQFFGPGTRLTVL.